This entry features one T cell receptor beta chain sequence. The sample comes from a study of shared clonotypes between healthy human individuals. The data were produced by immunoSEQ multiplex PCR, yet TCRdb's version contains in-frame clones alone and is incomplete. The sample shows approximately 2.3 million clones, approximately 95% of them seen only once. Healthy and HIV-negative, the adult donors had no recent acute infections or vaccinations. This TCR was sampled from a man aged 18-30 years in good health. Some clones in this sample may be carry-over from other donors' samples. What was sequenced was naive CD4+ T cells from PBMCs. As for subset: CD45RA+ positively selected.

The CDR3: CASSIVARGVGELFF. CDR3 bases: TGTGCCAGTAGTATAGTGGCCAGGGGGGTCGGGGAGCTGTTTTTT. This chain links TRBV19 with TRBJ2-2, with a tentative D call TRBD1 (7 bases). The CDR3 extends over 15 amino acids. Trimming cost V 1 base and J 7 bases, with 13 bases left between them. Germline CDR1 and CDR2: LNHDA and SQIVND (reference sequence).